This TCR beta chain is drawn from a study of shared clonotypes between healthy human individuals. Study results and caveats: Non-shared clonotypes had lower generation probabilities than those shared by all four donors.

Several immunoSEQ plates received, in even portions, the genomic DNA of each subset. Assay used: immunoSEQ multiplex PCR; TCRdb lists only in-frame clones, some missing. Of a few million clones in the sample, roughly nine tenths were seen once. J gave up 2 bases and V 4 bases, and 16 bases lay outside the gene matches. The CDR3 contains 18 residues. Per germline, CDR1 LNHNV and CDR2 YYDKDF (reference sequence). Regarding this clone: Its antigen is unidentified.

Sequenced: naive CD4+ T cells sorted from blood. Subset specified: CD45RA+ positively selected. This receptor was obtained from a man aged 18 to 30 in good health. V usage is TRBV15 and J usage is TRBJ2-7; 8 nucleotides agree with TRBD2. CDR3 amino acids: CATSILGVAGGTPYEQYF. In DNA form, the CDR3 reads TGTGCCACCAGCATCTTGGGAGTGGCGGGAGGTACTCCCTACGAGCAGTACTTC.